These T cell receptor beta chains were read from a single sample in a study of blood T cell repertoires in COVID-19. Clones were sequenced by immunoSEQ multiplex PCR, and TCRdb holds only the in-frame ones, with some missing. The sample has approximately 100,000 clones; approximately 70% are singletons. Sequences were obtained from peripheral blood. The receptors were gathered from a man aged 80 or over with acute or convalescent COVID-19. The conserved cysteine and the conserved F or W are not part of the CDR3 here. Fields, in order: J gene, V gene, CDR3 protein.

TRBJ2-3 | TRBV11-3 | ASSRDRGLGGTQY
TRBJ2-7 | TRBV10-3 | AINDRGLGYEQY
TRBJ1-4 | TRBV4-3 | ASSQEPGTGYEKLF
TRBJ1-1 | TRBV7-2 | ASSLGGGRSTEAF
TRBJ2-3 | TRBV9 | ASSVAGLAGGPDTQY
TRBJ1-1 | TRBV6-1 | ASSEEWRRNQAF
TRBJ2-2 | TRBV9 | ASSVSGSYTGELF
TRBJ2-1 | TRBV4-2 | ASSPGGLADNEQF
TRBJ1-2 | TRBV28 | ASSSGQGRYGYT
TRBJ2-1 | TRBV7-8 | ASSLRSEQF
TRBJ1-2 | TRBV14 | ASSQPSNYGYT
TRBJ2-7 | TRBV5-1 | ASSLGGNSYEQY
TRBJ2-5 | TRBV12-3/TRBV12-4 | ASSLQGETQY
TRBJ2-2 | TRBV28 | ASSFLHGELF
TRBJ2-3 | TRBV6-4 | ATHIRSTDTQY
TRBJ2-7 | TRBV29-1 | SVGEPGQGPQKYEQY
TRBJ2-1 | TRBV7-9 | ASSPDRADNEQF
TRBJ2-1 | TRBV7-3 | ASSSVPQGVGEQF
TRBJ2-7 | TRBV9 | ASSVSGRALSYEQY
TRBJ2-7 | TRBV7-2 | ASSSPGSGTAYEQY
TRBJ2-1 | TRBV29-1 | SVARGLADNEQF
TRBJ1-4 | TRBV28 | ASSSSPGQGNEKLF
TRBJ2-2 | TRBV9 | ASSPQAGGDTGELF
TRBJ1-2 | TRBV7-2 | ASSLVRGGYT
TRBJ1-2 | TRBV6-1 | ASSETGAGYGYT
TRBJ2-5 | TRBV19 | ASSIYGGETQY
TRBJ2-4 | TRBV19 | ASSDRQDSIQY
TRBJ1-1 | TRBV2 | ASSVELNTEAF
TRBJ1-2 | TRBV28 | ASSYIRDTNYGYT
TRBJ2-3 | TRBV28 | ASSSTFSGRDTQY
TRBJ2-1 | TRBV19 | ASTTSGSYNEQF
TRBJ1-5 | TRBV6-6 | ASRQGGYSNQPQH
TRBJ2-7 | TRBV7-8 | ASSLEGLGRYEQY
TRBJ1-4 | TRBV25-1 | ASSERDFLLEEKLF
TRBJ2-1 | TRBV5-4 | ASSLAQREGPYNEQF
TRBJ2-7 | TRBV6-5 | ASSRQGRYEQY
TRBJ1-1 | TRBV10-1 | ASSEDPGDTEAF
TRBJ2-7 | TRBV25-1 | ASSESGGRSYEQY
TRBJ2-7 | TRBV28 | ASSPQGFFEQY
TRBJ2-1 | TRBV29-1 | SGGKLQSGDNEQF
TRBJ2-1 | TRBV27 | ASSSPGQAYNEQF
TRBJ2-5 | TRBV28 | ASSSLLGTSLETQY
TRBJ1-2 | TRBV27 | ASRTGGPYGYT